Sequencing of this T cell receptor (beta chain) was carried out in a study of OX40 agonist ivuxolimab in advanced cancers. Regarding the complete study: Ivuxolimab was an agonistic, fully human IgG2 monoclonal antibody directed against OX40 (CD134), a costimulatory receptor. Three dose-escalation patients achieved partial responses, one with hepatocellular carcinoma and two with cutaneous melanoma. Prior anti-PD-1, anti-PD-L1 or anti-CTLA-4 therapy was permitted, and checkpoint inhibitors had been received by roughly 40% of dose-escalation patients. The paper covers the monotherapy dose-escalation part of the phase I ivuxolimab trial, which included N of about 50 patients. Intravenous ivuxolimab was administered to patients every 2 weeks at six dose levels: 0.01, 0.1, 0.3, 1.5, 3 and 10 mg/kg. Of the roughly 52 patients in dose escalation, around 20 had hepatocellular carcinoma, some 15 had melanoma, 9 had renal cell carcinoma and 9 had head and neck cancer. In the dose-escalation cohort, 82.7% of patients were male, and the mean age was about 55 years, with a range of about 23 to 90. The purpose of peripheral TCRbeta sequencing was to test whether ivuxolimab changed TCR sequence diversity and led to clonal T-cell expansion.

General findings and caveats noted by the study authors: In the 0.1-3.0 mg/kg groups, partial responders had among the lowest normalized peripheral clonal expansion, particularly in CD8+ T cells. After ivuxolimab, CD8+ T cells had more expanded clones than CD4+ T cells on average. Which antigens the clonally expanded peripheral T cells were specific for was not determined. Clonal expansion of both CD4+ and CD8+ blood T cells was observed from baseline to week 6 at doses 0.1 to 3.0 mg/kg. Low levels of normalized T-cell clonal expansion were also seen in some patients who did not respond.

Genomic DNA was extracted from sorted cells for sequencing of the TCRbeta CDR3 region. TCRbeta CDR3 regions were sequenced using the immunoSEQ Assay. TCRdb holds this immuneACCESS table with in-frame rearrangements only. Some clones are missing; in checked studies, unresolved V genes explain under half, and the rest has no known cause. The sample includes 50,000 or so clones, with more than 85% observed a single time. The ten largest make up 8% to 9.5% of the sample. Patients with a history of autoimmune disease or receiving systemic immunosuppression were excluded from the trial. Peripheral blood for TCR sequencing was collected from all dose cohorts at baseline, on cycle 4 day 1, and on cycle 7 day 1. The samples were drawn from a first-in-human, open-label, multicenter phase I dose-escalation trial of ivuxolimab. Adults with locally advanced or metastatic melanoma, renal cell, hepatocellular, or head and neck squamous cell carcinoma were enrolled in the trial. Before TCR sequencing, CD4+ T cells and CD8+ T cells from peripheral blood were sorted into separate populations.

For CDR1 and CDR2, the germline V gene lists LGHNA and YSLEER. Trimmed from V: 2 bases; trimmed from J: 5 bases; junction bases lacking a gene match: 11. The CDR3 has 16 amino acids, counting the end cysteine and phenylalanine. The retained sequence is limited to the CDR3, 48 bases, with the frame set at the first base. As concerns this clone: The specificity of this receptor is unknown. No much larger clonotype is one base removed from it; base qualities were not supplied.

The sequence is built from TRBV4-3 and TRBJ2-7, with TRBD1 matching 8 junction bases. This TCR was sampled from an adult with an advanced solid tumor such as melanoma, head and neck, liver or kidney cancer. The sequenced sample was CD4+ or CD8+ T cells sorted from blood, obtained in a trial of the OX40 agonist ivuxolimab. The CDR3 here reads CASSQSVGQGGDEQYF. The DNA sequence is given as TGCGCCAGCAGCCAATCTGTCGGACAGGGTGGCGACGAGCAGTACTTC.